A single T cell receptor (beta chain) is shown here with its context. Being one base from a much bigger clone, this may be a read error. This entry belongs to a study of identical twins. TCRdb re-derived calls from the 5' RACE reads in MiXCR, one entry per CDR3 protein. The repertoire consists of approximately 600,000 distinct CDR3 sequences, with roughly 9.9% occurring once and the leading ten covering under 3%. Per germline, CDR1 SGHTA and CDR2 FQGTGA. The CDR3 covers 18 residues. This sample also appeared in a second study, on yellow fever vaccine responses in identical twins.

The TCR originated in a woman aged 18-29 years in good health. The chain employs TRBV7-3 and TRBJ2-1; 12 bases fit TRBD2. The sequencing input was PBMCs. CDR3 sequence reads: CTSRKRLAGALRYNEQFF. CDR3 coding DNA: TGTACCAGCAGAAAGAGACTAGCGGGGGCCCTACGGTACAATGAGCAGTTCTTC.